A selection of T cell receptor beta chains follows, all from one sample in a study of blood T cell repertoires in COVID-19. Method: immunoSEQ multiplex PCR; TCRdb's copy keeps in-frame clones and lacks some. The sample carries fewer than 500,000 clones, roughly 87% recorded once. The sequencing input was PBMCs or T cells enriched from blood (not recorded which). The receptors here all came from a woman aged 18-29 years who had recovered from COVID-19. CDR3s include the opening cysteine and the closing phenylalanine or tryptophan. The D gene is left open where the match is weak. Some rows have no size entry. The others give once, few or many, or a class for an expanded clone.

>NA|TRBJ1-2|TRBV5-6|NA
CASSSTNYGYTF
TGTGCCAGCAGCTCAACTAACTATGGCTACACCTTC
>TRBD1|TRBJ2-5|TRBV12-5|NA
CASGPGQVRETQYF
TGTGCTAGTGGTCCGGGACAGGTACGGGAGACCCAGTACTTC
>NA|TRBJ1-1|TRBV5-6|NA
CASSSGEMNTEAFF
TGTGCCAGCAGCTCGGGGGAAATGAACACTGAAGCTTTCTTT
>NA|TRBJ2-7|TRBV5-1|NA
CASSLQGYEQYF
TGCGCCAGCAGCTTACAGGGCTACGAGCAGTACTTC
>TRBD1|TRBJ1-6|TRBV2|NA
CASSATGDNSPLHF
TGTGCCAGCAGTGCAACAGGGGATAATTCACCCCTCCACTTT
>NA|TRBJ2-7|TRBV28|NA
CASSRTGPRGQYF
TGTGCCAGCAGTCGTACAGGGCCTCGGGGGCAGTACTTC
>NA|TRBJ1-1|TRBV5-6|NA
CASSLDAGDTEAFF
TGTGCCAGCAGCTTGGATGCAGGGGACACTGAAGCTTTCTTT
>NA|TRBJ1-6|TRBV30|NA
CACGGASSYNSPLHF
TGTGCCTGTGGGGGGGCGAGCTCCTATAATTCACCCCTCCACTTT
>NA|TRBJ2-3|TRBV6-1|NA
CASSVVRGGPTDTQYF
TGTGCCAGCAGTGTAGTAAGGGGGGGTCCCACAGATACGCAGTATTTT
>NA|TRBJ1-6|TRBV30|NA
CAWSRGGIYNNSPLHF
TGTGCCTGGTCCCGCGGCGGGATTTATAATAATTCACCCCTCCACTTT
>NA|TRBJ2-2|TRBV18|NA
CASSPLTTRVTGELFF
TGTGCCAGCTCACCGTTGACAACTAGAGTCACCGGGGAGCTGTTTTTT
>TRBD1|TRBJ1-4|TRBV5-1|NA
CASSEGDRGEKLFF
TGCGCCAGCAGCGAAGGGGACAGGGGTGAAAAACTGTTTTTT
>NA|TRBJ1-5|TRBV6-2/TRBV6-3|NA
CASSYGGNQPQHF
TGTGCCAGCAGTTACGGGGGGAATCAGCCCCAGCATTTT
>NA|TRBJ1-5|TRBV12-2|NA
CASRLAGGRGGNQPQHF
TGTGCAAGTCGCTTGGCTGGGGGGAGAGGGGGCAATCAGCCCCAGCATTTT
>TRBD1|TRBJ2-7|TRBV3-1/TRBV3-2|NA
CASSQGRQGNAYEQYF
TGTGCCAGCAGCCAAGGTCGACAGGGTAACGCCTACGAGCAGTACTTC
>NA|TRBJ1-2|TRBV2|NA
CASSELPSYGYTF
TGTGCCAGCAGTGAACTCCCCTCCTATGGCTACACCTTC
>NA|TRBJ1-5|TRBV19|NA
CASSIPAGHIKGSNQPQHF
TGTGCCAGTAGTATTCCTGCCGGACACATTAAGGGTAGCAATCAGCCCCAGCATTTT
>TRBD2|TRBJ2-3|TRBV5-5|NA
CASSSGLAEGTDTQYF
TGTGCCAGCAGCTCTGGACTAGCGGAGGGGACAGATACGCAGTATTTT
>NA|TRBJ2-2|TRBV2|NA
CASSEDLGGTGELFF
TGTGCCAGCAGTGAAGATTTAGGAGGGACCGGGGAGCTGTTTTTT
>TRBD1|TRBJ1-5|TRBV15|NA
CATSGPTGGMGNQPQHF
TGTGCCACCAGCGGACCAACAGGGGGCATGGGCAATCAGCCCCAGCATTTT
>NA|TRBJ2-7|TRBV2|NA
CASRYRERPYEQYF
TGTGCCAGCAGGTACAGGGAGCGGCCCTACGAGCAGTACTTC
>TRBD2|TRBJ2-3|TRBV11-2|NA
CASSLGASGGAEDTQYF
TGTGCCAGCAGCTTAGGGGCTAGCGGGGGGGCCGAAGATACGCAGTATTTT
>NA|TRBJ1-4|TRBV28|NA
CATSLGPSNEKLFF
TGTGCCACCTCCCTTGGGCCCTCTAATGAAAAACTGTTTTTT
>TRBD2|TRBJ2-3|TRBV27|NA
CASSFGGGTDTQYF
TGTGCCAGCAGTTTCGGGGGGGGAACAGATACGCAGTATTTT
>NA|TRBJ1-1|TRBV9|NA
CASSAQLNTEAFF
TGTGCCAGCAGCGCCCAGTTGAACACTGAAGCTTTCTTT
>TRBD1|TRBJ2-1|TRBV27|NA
CASSFIRGTGGDEQFF
TGTGCCAGCAGCTTCATTAGAGGTACAGGGGGCGATGAGCAGTTCTTC
>NA|TRBJ1-2|TRBV18|NA
CASSPGRELNYGYTF
TGTGCCAGCTCACCCGGGAGGGAACTTAACTATGGCTACACCTTC
>NA|TRBJ1-1|TRBV5-6|NA
CASSFSGNPEAFF
TGTGCCAGCAGCTTCTCCGGGAACCCTGAAGCTTTCTTT
>TRBD1|TRBJ2-7|TRBV4-1|NA
CASSQEPGQGYEQYF
TGCGCCAGCAGCCAAGAGCCGGGACAGGGGTACGAGCAGTACTTC
>NA|TRBJ1-1|TRBV3-1/TRBV3-2|NA
CASSPGDTEAFF
TGTGCCAGCAGCCCTGGAGATACTGAAGCTTTCTTT
>NA|TRBJ2-3|TRBV5-1|once
CASSPLRGSDTQYF
TGCGCCAGCAGCCCTCTTAGAGGGTCGGATACGCAGTATTTT
>TRBD2|TRBJ2-3|TRBV24-1|NA
CATSDTSGGADTQYF
TGTGCCACCAGTGACACTAGCGGGGGGGCGGATACGCAGTATTTT
>TRBD1|TRBJ1-1|TRBV19|few
CASQEGANTEAFF
TGTGCCAGTCAGGAGGGGGCGAACACTGAAGCTTTCTTT
>NA|TRBJ2-5|TRBV19|NA
CASSKSGQETQYF
TGTGCCAGTAGTAAAAGCGGACAAGAGACCCAGTACTTC
>TRBD1|TRBJ1-3|TRBV15|few
CATSRYRPGGGIGNTIYF
TGTGCCACCAGCAGATACCGTCCAGGGGGTGGGATTGGAAACACCATATATTTT
>TRBD1|TRBJ1-3|TRBV11-2|once
CASRSSTGDKSIRNTIYF
TGTGCCAGCAGATCCAGCACAGGGGACAAGAGTATTCGAAACACCATATATTTT
>TRBD2|TRBJ2-1|TRBV19|NA
CASSASGEGYNEQFF
TGTGCCAGTAGTGCCTCCGGGGAGGGTTACAATGAGCAGTTCTTC
>NA|TRBJ1-2|TRBV30|once
CAWTSLRRGRGYTF
TGTGCCTGGACTTCCCTGCGGCGGGGTAGAGGCTACACCTTC
>NA|TRBJ1-4|TRBV6-1|few
CASSEVGGVAEKLFF
TGTGCCAGCAGTGAAGTCGGAGGGGTGGCTGAAAAACTGTTTTTT
>TRBD1|TRBJ1-6|TRBV19|NA
CASSLGQVNSPLHF
TGTGCCAGTAGTCTGGGACAGGTAAATTCACCCCTCCACTTT